These 12 T cell receptor beta chains originate from one sample sequenced in a study of human T cells and chemical hapten exposure. The time point is: pre-sensitization, week 0. Indicated treatment: therapeutic diphenylcyclopropenone sensitization with weekly scalp DPC. Via MiXCR, TCRdb re-called the RACE reads, giving one row per CDR3 protein. This table has some 110,000 distinct CDR3 sequences, 12% appearing once. The source material was whole blood, sampled in connection with sensitization to the hapten diphenylcyclopropenone (DPC). The source is a woman in her forties or fifties with alopecia areata. Some clones in this sample may be carry-over from other donors' samples.

This clonotype was detected only a few times. The rearrangement uses TRBV3-1 and TRBJ2-7; weak D call: TRBD1 (6 bases). Germline CDR1 reads LGHDT; CDR2 reads YNNKEL (reference sequence). The CDR3 is made up of 14 amino acids. The V and J ends lost 1 base and 5 bases respectively, with 12 bases between them. Written as DNA, the CDR3 is TGTGCCAGCAGCCAAGTTGACAGGTTCCACGAGCAGTACTTC. It is translated as CASSQVDRFHEQYF.

A few counts support this clonotype. V is TRBV2 and J is TRBJ2-5; 7 bases agree with TRBD2. Trimming cost V 5 bases and J 3 bases; bases outside gene matches: 12. CDR3 length: 16 amino acids. The germline V gene encodes CDR1 SNHLY and CDR2 FYNNEI. CDR3 DNA sequence: TGTGCCAGCAGTACCCTAGGGCGGGGGAACAAAGAGACCCAGTACTTC. Translation gives CASSTLGRGNKETQYF.

The rearrangement joins TRBV15 to TRBJ2-1; maybe TRBD2 (6 bases). With 3 bases removed from V and 4 bases from J, the gap between germline ends came to 7 bases. Germline V gene lookup returns CDR1 LNHNV and CDR2 YYDKDF (reference sequence). The CDR3 is 13 amino acids. CDR3: CATSSGGYNEQFF. The CDR3 coding sequence is TGTGCCACCAGCAGCGGGGGTTACAATGAGCAGTTCTTC.

With regard to this clonotype: This may stem from a read error, because a much larger clone lies one nucleotide away. The rearrangement joins TRBV5-1 to TRBJ2-7; D unclear. Trimming took 3 bases from V and 6 from J, leaving 13 bases between them. Looked up from germline, CDR1 is SGHRS and CDR2 is YFSETQ. The CDR3 covers 13 residues. The CDR3: CASSSQNRVEQYF. The DNA of the CDR3 is TGCGCCAGCAGCTCCCAAAATCGGGTCGAGCAGTACTTC.

This clonotype was observed once. The chain couples TRBV11-3 to TRBJ1-2; 8 bases align to TRBD1. V lost 2 bases and J lost 4; bases outside the gene matches: 12. Germline lookup yields CDR1 SGHNT and CDR2 YENEEA. This CDR3 is 17 amino acids long. The CDR3 DNA is TGTGCCAGCAGCTTACCCCCTCGGCAGGGGGCCATCTATGGCTACACCTTC. Its translation: CASSLPPRQGAIYGYTF.

A few counts support this clonotype. The J gene is TRBJ2-1, the V gene TRBV12-3 or TRBV12-4, with 11 bases fitting TRBD2. The CDR3 runs to 15 residues. Trimming cost V 4 bases and J 6 bases; bases outside gene matches: 5. The CDR3 sequence: CASSSLAGVVNEQFF. The CDR3, as DNA: TGTGCCAGCAGTTCACTAGCGGGAGTAGTCAATGAGCAGTTCTTC.

The V call is TRBV28, the J call TRBJ1-5; D remains unclear. V dropped 5 bases and J dropped 11 bases, with 10 bases sitting between them. Per germline, CDR1 MDHEN and CDR2 SYDVKM. The CDR3 contains 11 residues. For the CDR3, the DNA is TGTGCCAGCAGTACCCCACGGGCCCAGCATTTT. Its translation is CASSTPRAQHF.

The CDR3 is CASSRDRAQRSPLHF. The CDR3 DNA follows: TGTGCCAGCAGCCGCGACAGGGCGCAGCGATCACCCCTCCACTTT. This rearrangement joins TRBV6-5 to TRBJ1-6; 7 bases map to TRBD1. Germline CDR1 reads MNHEY; CDR2 reads SVGAGI. This CDR3 has 15 residues. V dropped 6 bases and J dropped 10; count of bases not matched to a gene: 12.

The CDR3 DNA is TGTGCCAGTTCTACACCGGGACTAGCGGGAGGAGGGAATGAGCAGTTCTTC. Its protein product is CASSTPGLAGGGNEQFF. This sequence joins TRBV28 and TRBJ2-1; 15 bases are a match to TRBD2. The V segment lost 9 bases and the J segment 7 bases; nucleotides outside the gene matches: 13. The CDR3 loop spans 17 amino acids. Germline assignment: CDR1 MDHEN and CDR2 SYDVKM.

This clonotype was detected only a few times. CDR3 in DNA: TGTGCCAGCAGTTTCTCGACTAGCGGGTCTGCCGGGGAGCTGTTTTTT. Protein sequence: CASSFSTSGSAGELFF. The J gene is TRBJ2-2, the V gene TRBV6-5; TRBD2 matches at 10 bases. Germline V gene sequence: CDR1 MNHEY, CDR2 SVGAGI. V lost 4 bases to trimming and J lost 6 bases; unmatched junction nucleotides: 8. The CDR3 sequence is 16 residues long.

This clonotype was counted only a few times. Here the CDR3 DNA reads TGTGCCAGCAGTCCAATCGGGGGGGGCCGGGAGCAGTACTTC. Its translation: CASSPIGGGREQYF. This chain links TRBV25-1 with TRBJ2-7, with 8 bases lining up with TRBD2. CDR1 MGHDK and CDR2 SYGVNS come from the germline V gene. CDR3 size: 14 residues. V was pared by 5 bases and J by 7 bases, with 10 bases of the junction left unmatched.

The table lists this clonotype with many counts. V is TRBV10-1 and J is TRBJ2-5, with D maybe TRBD2 (6 bases). Germline V gives CDR1 WNHNN, CDR2 SYGVQD (reference sequence). The CDR3 is 13 amino acids. Trimming left V 10 bases short and J 0 bases short, with 12 bases between. CDR3 protein: CATGTPYQETQYF. For the CDR3, the DNA is TGCGCCACCGGGACTCCGTACCAAGAGACCCAGTACTTC.